Following are 13 T cell receptor beta chains from one sample sequenced in a study of blood T cell repertoires in COVID-19. The protocol was immunoSEQ multiplex PCR, while the TCRdb copy is restricted to in-frame clones and leaves out a portion. Found here are some 320,000 clones, 90% of them singletons; the top ten hold roughly 2.6%. Sequenced input: PBMCs or T cells enriched from blood (not recorded which). The receptors originated from a man in his sixties who had recovered from COVID-19.

This chain connects TRBV30 to TRBJ1-5; D may be TRBD1 (5 bases). Germline V gene sequence: CDR1 GTSNPN, CDR2 SVGIG (reference sequence). The CDR3 contains 14 residues. The V and J ends lost 3 bases and 0 bases respectively, with 9 bases between them. The CDR3 DNA sequence: TGTGCCTGGAGCGCAGGGTATAGCAATCAGCCCCAGCATTTT. Translating gives CAWSAGYSNQPQHF.

This clone was seen once. This rearrangement joins TRBV7-9 to TRBJ1-4; D ambiguous. V was pared by 3 bases and J by 0 bases, with 5 bases between. CDR1 and CDR2 (germline): SEHNR, FQNEAQ (reference sequence). The CDR3 spans 14 residues. The CDR3 DNA is TGTGCCAGCAGCTTGCGGTCAACTAATGAAAAACTGTTTTTT. Protein: CASSLRSTNEKLFF.

The chain joins TRBV24-1 to TRBJ2-1; TRBD2 is a possible D gene (6 bases). The V end lost 4 bases, the J end lost 8 bases, and 11 bases lay between the germline ends. This CDR3 is built from 13 residues. Germline V lookup: CDR1 KGHDR, CDR2 SFDVKD. CDR3 DNA sequence: TGTGCCACCAGTGAACCACAGCGGGATGAGCAGTTCTTC. Translated, it gives CATSEPQRDEQFF.

V is TRBV29-1 and J is TRBJ2-1, with TRBD1 matching over 7 bases. This CDR3 region has 16 residues. Germline CDR1 SQVTM, CDR2 ANQGSEA. V gave up 7 bases and J gave up 3 bases; unmatched junction bases: 15. The CDR3 region has the DNA TGCAGCGCAGATGGGAACCGGGACAGCGACTACAATGAGCAGTTCTTC. It codes for CSADGNRDSDYNEQFF.

This rearrangement joins TRBV7-9 to TRBJ2-5; 9 bases are shared with TRBD2. V was clipped by 2 bases and J by 5 bases; unmatched bases: 9. The CDR3 runs to 16 residues. Looked up from germline, CDR1 is SEHNR and CDR2 is FQNEAQ (reference sequence). As DNA, the CDR3 is TGTGCCAGCAGCTTACCGATAGCGGGAGCGTGGGAGACCCAGTACTTC. The encoded protein is CASSLPIAGAWETQYF.

This rearrangement joins TRBV5-8 to TRBJ1-4, with D tentatively TRBD1 (6 bases). V was cut by 0 bases and J by 4 bases, with 10 bases left in between. The CDR3 runs 15 residues. Germline-derived CDR1 and CDR2 are SGHTS and YDEGEE. The CDR3 coding sequence is TGTGCCAGCAGCTTGGGACAGGCCATTAATGAAAAACTGTTTTTT. This codes for CASSLGQAINEKLFF.

This clone was detected only once. Written as DNA, the CDR3 is TGCGCCAGCAGCTATGGACAGGAGCTCGGGCAGTTCTTC. This codes for CASSYGQELGQFF. This chain joins TRBV5-1 and TRBJ2-1; TRBD1 matches 7 bases. The CDR3 spans 13 residues. CDR1 is SGHRS, CDR2 YFSETQ, per germline. Trimming cost V 3 bases and J 12 bases; bases outside gene matches: 9.

This clone came up once. The chain links TRBV19 to TRBJ2-7; TRBD1 aligns across 9 bases. Germline V gives CDR1 LNHDA, CDR2 SQIVND (reference sequence). Trimming cost V 4 bases and J 4 bases; bases outside gene matches: 8. There are 15 residues in the CDR3. The CDR3 coding sequence is TGTGCCAGTAGTAACCCTCGGACAGGGGTGTACGAGCAGTACTTC. It yields the protein CASSNPRTGVYEQYF.

V gene TRBV5-4 combines with J gene TRBJ1-5; unclear D gene. Germline assignment: CDR1 SGHNT and CDR2 YYREEE (reference sequence). The CDR3 length is 15 residues. The germline V and J ends were trimmed by 2 bases and 4 bases, with 13 bases remaining between them. The CDR3 sequence: CASSLMGGGNQPQHF. The CDR3 coding sequence is TGTGCCAGCAGCTTAATGGGAGGCGGGAATCAGCCCCAGCATTTT.

The chain joins TRBV9 to TRBJ2-5; tentatively, D is TRBD1 (6 bases). Germline CDR1 SGDLS, CDR2 YYNGEE. The V end lost 6 bases, the J end lost 5 bases, and 23 bases lay between the germline ends. The CDR3 length is 16 residues. The CDR3 nucleotides read TGTGCCAGCACCCAGGGGTTAAGCCCCCTTAGCGAGACCCAGTACTTC. This encodes CASTQGLSPLSETQYF.

The genes are TRBV9 and TRBJ1-3, with 8 bases that match TRBD1. V gave up 0 bases and J gave up 4 bases; unmatched junction bases: 9. This CDR3 spans 17 amino acids. Germline V CDR1 and CDR2: SGDLS, YYNGEE. The CDR3 spells CASSVAPAGGAGNTIYF. The CDR3 DNA is TGTGCCAGCAGCGTAGCTCCGGCAGGGGGCGCCGGAAACACCATATATTTT.

This rearrangement joins TRBV7-2 to TRBJ2-7; TRBD1 agrees at 12 bases. Looked up from germline, CDR1 is SGHTA and CDR2 is FQGNSA. This CDR3 is 15 amino acids long. J gave up 7 bases and V 1 base, and 5 bases lay outside the gene matches. The CDR3 protein is CASSLVGTGGMEQYF. CDR3 bases: TGTGCCAGCAGCTTAGTTGGGACAGGGGGCATGGAGCAGTACTTC.

Comment on this clone: At one end, the junction sequence differs from germline, possibly due to a read error. The V call is TRBV7-2, the J call TRBJ2-7; TRBD2 aligns across 11 bases. CDR3 length equals 14 residues. Germline V gene data show CDR1 as SGHTA and CDR2 as FQGNSA. In DNA, the CDR3 is TGTGCCAGCAGCCTAGCGGGGGGTTCCTACGAGCAGTACTTC. Encoded protein: CASSLAGGSYEQYF.